A single sample gave rise to the 11 T cell receptor beta chains below, sequenced in a study of neoadjuvant anti-PD-1 for oral cavity cancer. TCRdb's copy holds only in-frame clones and misses some; the assay was immunoSEQ multiplex PCR. Altogether about 61,000 clones are present, 65% to 85% being singletons, with the ten largest covering 2.5% to 3%. The sample consisted of PBMCs, taken before nivolumab (anti-PD-1) treatment. These receptors originate from a person aged 40 to 85 with oral cavity squamous cell carcinoma.

The V gene is TRBV9, the J gene TRBJ2-3; 9 bases fit TRBD2. The CDR3 extends over 18 amino acids. Germline V lookup: CDR1 SGDLS, CDR2 YYNGEE. With V trimmed by 0 bases and J by 2 bases, 10 bases remained unmatched. DNA of the CDR3: TGTGCCAGCAGCGTAGCCCTAGCGGGATTCCCGCCCACAGATACGCAGTATTTT. It encodes CASSVALAGFPPTDTQYF.

This clone was detected only once. This rearrangement joins TRBV28 to TRBJ2-7; possibly TRBD2 for D (6 bases). The length of the CDR3 is 14 residues. Deletions cut 6 bases from V and 4 bases from J, with 16 bases between. The germline CDR1 and CDR2 sequences are MDHEN and SYDVKM. The DNA for the CDR3 is TGTGCCAGCAGGGCCCCTAGCGAACTTTACGAGCAGTACTTC. Translation: CASRAPSELYEQYF.

The chain uses TRBV5-1 and TRBJ1-1; unclear D gene. Trimming left V 0 bases short and J 3 bases short, with 6 bases between. Germline V gene lookup returns CDR1 SGHRS and CDR2 YFSETQ. The CDR3 covers 13 residues. The CDR3 reads CASSLGVDTEAFF. CDR3 nucleotides: TGCGCCAGCAGCTTGGGGGTTGACACTGAAGCTTTCTTT.

V gene TRBV5-6 combines with J gene TRBJ2-2, with D hard to call. From germline, CDR1 is SGHDT and CDR2 YYEEEE. The length of the CDR3 is 15 residues. Trimming removed 0 bases from V and 6 bases from J, with 12 bases in between. The CDR3 sequence: CASSLAALMAGELFF. The CDR3 nucleotides are TGTGCCAGCAGCTTGGCCGCCCTTATGGCCGGGGAGCTGTTTTTT.

V and J are TRBV18 and TRBJ1-6; tentative D call: TRBD1 (5 bases). The CDR3 runs 13 residues. Deletions cut 1 base from V and 12 bases from J, with 10 bases between. Germline V lookup: CDR1 KGHSH, CDR2 LQKENI. The CDR3 DNA sequence: TGTGCCAGCTCACCACGGGGCCGGGAACCCCTCCACTTT. As protein: CASSPRGREPLHF.

The gene calls are TRBV11-2 and TRBJ2-7; weak D call: TRBD2 (5 bases). The CDR3 contains 14 residues. V was shortened by 4 bases and J by 3 bases, with 13 bases between the two germline ends. Germline values: CDR1 SGHAT, CDR2 FQNNGV. CDR3 amino acids: CASSSSRGNYEQYF. The CDR3 DNA sequence: TGTGCCAGCAGCTCTAGTCGGGGAAACTACGAGCAGTACTTC.

The chain joins TRBV5-4 to TRBJ2-1, with no clear D. Deletions cut 3 bases from V and 0 bases from J, with 7 bases between. CDR1 is SGHNT and CDR2 is YYREEE in the germline V gene (reference sequence). There are 14 residues in the CDR3. This chain's CDR3 is CASSSGRSYNEQFF. CDR3 sequence (DNA): TGTGCCAGCAGCTCGGGTCGCTCCTACAATGAGCAGTTCTTC.

This chain uses TRBV5-1 with TRBJ1-1, with 7 positions matching TRBD1. The V segment lost 4 bases and the J segment 2 bases; nucleotides outside the gene matches: 11. The CDR3 extends over 16 amino acids. The germline CDR1 and CDR2 sequences are SGHRS and YFSETQ. CDR3 sequence: CASSTRQGGGNTEAFF. DNA for the CDR3: TGCGCCAGCAGCACCCGACAGGGCGGAGGAAACACTGAAGCTTTCTTT.

This clone was observed a handful of times. V and J are TRBV6-5 and TRBJ1-4, with TRBD1 matching over 7 bases. CDR1 is MNHEY, CDR2 SVGAGI, per germline. This CDR3 region has 14 residues. V was pared by 5 bases and J by 6 bases, with 6 bases of the junction left unmatched. The CDR3 sequence is CASSRQGGDEKLFF. The CDR3 DNA is TGTGCCAGCAGTCGACAGGGTGGGGATGAAAAACTGTTTTTT.

This sequence joins TRBV6-4 and TRBJ1-6, with 7 bases fitting TRBD1. This CDR3 region has 14 residues. V lost 8 bases and J lost 9; bases outside the gene matches: 10. Per the germline V gene, CDR1 is MRHNA and CDR2 is SNTAGT. The CDR3 DNA sequence: TGTGCCAGCGGGAGCGGGACAGAAAGTTCACCCCTCCACTTT. Translation: CASGSGTESSPLHF.

The rearrangement joins TRBV7-9 to TRBJ1-2; D remains ambiguous. The CDR3 consists of 14 residues. Trimming removed 4 bases at V and 5 bases at J, with 14 bases between. Germline loops: CDR1 SEHNR, CDR2 FQNEAQ (reference sequence). DNA of the CDR3: TGTGCCAGCAGCTCATCCTCATCAGGTTATGGCTACACCTTC. Its protein product is CASSSSSSGYGYTF.